This T cell receptor beta chain stems from a study of blood T cells in healthy people across ages. Study results and caveats: Researchers judged that diversity estimates from one million T cells fell short of true values. A roughly linear fall in TCR beta diversity per million T cells was seen with increasing age. Researchers report that TCR beta diversity correlated strongly with naive T cell percentage.

Then a second PCR, running roughly 6 to 11 cycles, was carried out with a sample-barcoded 5' primer and a J-beta primer mix. A 12-random-nucleotide template-switch adaptor tagged each cDNA molecule. Each CDR3 protein gets one entry after TCRdb re-called the 5' RACE reads with MiXCR. The data show 1,800,000 or so distinct CDR3 sequences, with more than 35% seen just once and roughly 23% held by the top ten. Notes on this clonotype: Antigen: not known. A much larger clone differs by one base, so this may be a read error.

This TCR came from a human donor in good health. Sequencing was carried out using blood.

For the CDR3, the DNA is TGTGCCAGCAGCGTAGTGTTCGGGCAGTACTTC. Amino acid sequence: CASSVVFGQYF. The V and J genes are TRBV9 and TRBJ2-7; D unclear. CDR3 length: 11 residues. Germline V gives CDR1 SGDLS, CDR2 YYNGEE. The V end lost 0 bases, the J end lost 9 bases, and 7 bases lay between the germline ends.